The sequence of this T cell receptor (beta chain) was determined in a study of blood T cell repertoires in COVID-19. Study-level information: Acute and convalescent COVID-19 specimens originated in the United States, Italy and Spain. Sources were T cells, B-cell-depleted T cells, or PBMCs; the material itself was cDNA or gDNA.

The CDR3 runs to 14 residues. Germline V gives CDR1 SGHTA, CDR2 FQGTGA. After removal of 4 bases from V and 3 bases from J, the junction contained 4 bases not matched to a gene. As handled by the study authors: Counts of nucleated cells, estimated from reference gene primer amplification, were obtained. Only in-frame clones appear in the TCRdb table, and some are missing; sequencing was by immunoSEQ multiplex PCR. That table gives V, J and clone size, and the DNA gave D and trimming. The data show 98,000 or so clones, about four fifths seen once. Sequencing was done on a sample of peripheral blood. The chain uses TRBV7-3 and TRBJ2-3; 7 nucleotides agree with TRBD1. The sequence derives from a woman older than 75 with active or convalescent COVID-19. The CDR3 bases are TGTGCCAGCAGCTATCGACAGGGAACAGATACGCAGTATTTT. Amino acids: CASSYRQGTDTQYF.